Detailed here is one T cell receptor beta chain. Method: immunoSEQ multiplex PCR; TCRdb's copy keeps in-frame clones and lacks some. The sample has about 290,000 clones, roughly 90% seen once. The source of the sample is a study of blood T cell repertoires in COVID-19. V dropped 4 bases and J dropped 5; count of bases not matched to a gene: 4. CDR3 length: 14 residues. CDR1 is SGHRS and CDR2 is YFSETQ in the germline V gene. The specimen was peripheral blood. The sequence came from a woman aged 30 to 39 with COVID-19, enrolled during active disease. This chain uses TRBV5-1 with TRBJ2-2; TRBD2 aligns across 8 bases. The CDR3 DNA follows: TGCGCCAGCAGCCAGCGGGGGTTTACCGGGGAGCTGTTTTTT. It encodes CASSQRGFTGELFF.